This TCR beta chain was observed in a study of control samples from healthy donors and cancer patients. Generated by immunoSEQ multiplex PCR, the TCRdb table keeps only in-frame clones and is missing some. The sample has 100,000 to 120,000 clones; just under 85% are singletons. Between the trimmed V and J ends, which lost 3 bases and 0 bases, there was a span of 12 bases. Germline V gene data show CDR1 as LNHDA and CDR2 as SQIVND (reference sequence). This CDR3 is built from 16 residues. The specimen was blood. V and J are TRBV19 and TRBJ1-5; possibly TRBD1 for D (6 bases). The TCR was taken from a man between 18 and 35 years old in good health. The CDR3 sequence: CASSITTGISNQPQHF. The CDR3 nucleotides read TGTGCCAGTAGTATTACCACAGGGATTAGCAATCAGCCCCAGCATTTT.